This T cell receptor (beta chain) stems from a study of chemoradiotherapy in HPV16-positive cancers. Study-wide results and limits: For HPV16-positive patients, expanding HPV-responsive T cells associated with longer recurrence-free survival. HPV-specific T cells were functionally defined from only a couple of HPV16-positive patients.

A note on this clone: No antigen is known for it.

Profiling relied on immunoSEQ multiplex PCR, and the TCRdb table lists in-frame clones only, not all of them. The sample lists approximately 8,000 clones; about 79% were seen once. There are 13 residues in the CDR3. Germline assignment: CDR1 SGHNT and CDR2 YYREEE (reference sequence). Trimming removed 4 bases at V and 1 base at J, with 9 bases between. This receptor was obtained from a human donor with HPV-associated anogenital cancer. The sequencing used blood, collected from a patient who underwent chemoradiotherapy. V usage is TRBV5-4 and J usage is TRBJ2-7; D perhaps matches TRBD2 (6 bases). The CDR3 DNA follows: TGTGCCAGCAGCCCCGGAGGGTCCTACGAGCAGTACTTC. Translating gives CASSPGGSYEQYF.